The present T cell receptor (beta chain) was sequenced within a study of shared clonotypes between healthy human individuals. Study as a whole: Per donor, CD8 memory used one plate, CD8 naive used two, CD4 memory used three and CD4 naive used three. Findings and limits, study-wide: In this cohort, only blood was sampled, and tissue repertoires likely differ. Estimated clonotype richness was generally higher in naive than memory subsets.

Deletions cut 10 bases from V and 0 bases from J, with 7 bases between. The CDR3 extends over 11 amino acids. Germline V gene data show CDR1 as MDHEN and CDR2 as SYDVKM. As to this clone: Antigen specificity is unknown.

Over several immunoSEQ plates, each subset's genomic DNA was distributed in even portions. The table came from immunoSEQ multiplex PCR; TCRdb's copy has only in-frame clones and leaves some out. The sample yields approximately 500,000 clones, approximately 95% seen once. This sequence was found in a woman aged 30 to 39 in good health. Sequencing was performed on naive CD4+ T cells sorted from blood. Subset denoted: CD45RA+ positively selected. The V gene is TRBV28, the J gene TRBJ2-7; D remains ambiguous. The CDR3 sequence: CATSNSYEQYF. CDR3 in DNA: TGTGCCACCTCGAACTCCTACGAGCAGTACTTC.